Below are 29 T cell receptor beta chains sequenced from a single sample in a study of neurological immune-mediated disorders. TCRdb re-analysed the 5' RACE reads in MiXCR, keeping a single row per CDR3 protein. The data contain 50,000 or so distinct CDR3 sequences, roughly 24% of them singletons. The specimen was PBMCs. The receptors were sampled from a woman aged 70-85 years in good health.

This clonotype was recorded many times. The V and J genes are TRBV4-1 and TRBJ2-3, with TRBD2 identical over 11 bases. The CDR3 has 21 residues. V shed 2 bases, J shed 2 bases, and the junction held 18 bases outside the gene matches. Germline values: CDR1 MGHRA, CDR2 YSYEKL. This CDR3 is CASSQPAFHSGRAGSTDTQYF. CDR3 bases: TGCGCCAGCAGCCAACCGGCTTTCCATAGCGGGAGGGCCGGATCCACAGATACGCAGTATTTT.

This clonotype occurred many times. The chain joins TRBV2 to TRBJ1-3; no clear D. V was clipped by 4 bases and J by 2 bases, with 6 bases between them. Germline assignment: CDR1 SNHLY and CDR2 FYNNEI. This CDR3 has 13 residues. CDR3 DNA sequence: TGTGCCAGCAGTGTTAACACTGGAAACACCATATATTTT. Amino acid sequence: CASSVNTGNTIYF. Using reference TRBV2 and TRBJ1-3 for the parts outside the CDR3, the full variable domain is EPEVTQTPSHQVTQMGQEVILRCVPISNHLYFYWYRQILGQKVEFLVSFYNNEISEKSEIFDDQFSVERPDGSNFTLKIRSTKLEDSAMYFCASSVNTGNTIYFGEGSWLTVV.

This clonotype came up a few times. The chain is built from TRBV28 and TRBJ2-2; D remains unclear. The ends were cut back, 3 bases at V and 0 bases at J, with 8 bases in the middle. The CDR3 totals 15 residues. Germline CDR1 reads MDHEN; CDR2 reads SYDVKM. CDR3 sequence: CASSFTRANTGELFF. The CDR3 DNA follows: TGTGCCAGCAGTTTCACTCGCGCGAACACCGGGGAGCTGTTTTTT. The full variable domain, in which reference TRBV28 and TRBJ2-2 provide the parts outside the CDR3, is DVKVTQSSRYLVKRTGEKVFLECVQDMDHENMFWYRQDPGLGLRLIYFSYDVKMKEKGDIPEGYSVSREKKERFSLILESASTNQTSMYLCASSFTRANTGELFFGEGSRLTVL.

This clonotype was counted ten times or more. The V call is TRBV15, the J call TRBJ1-6, with D possibly matching TRBD1 (5 bases). The V and J ends lost 5 bases and 5 bases respectively, with 13 bases between them. The CDR3 has 15 amino acids. CDR1 LNHNV and CDR2 YYDKDF come from the germline V gene (reference sequence). The CDR3 DNA reads TGTGCCACCAGCCTGGGGACTGGGAATAATTCACCCCTCCACTTT. Translated, it gives CATSLGTGNNSPLHF.

This clonotype has only a few counts. A much larger clone is a single base away; this may be a read error. The V and J genes are TRBV7-2 and TRBJ2-3, with D maybe TRBD2 (5 bases). Germline CDR1 is SGHTA and CDR2 is FQGNSA. CDR3 length: 14 amino acids. The CDR3 DNA reads TGTGTCAGCAGCTTAGTATACAGCGGAGATACGCAGTATTTT. Translating gives CVSSLVYSGDTQYF.

The CDR3 protein is CASSRDGTIRQKLFF. In nucleotides, the CDR3 is TGTGCCAGCAGTCGAGACGGGACCATAAGACAGAAACTGTTTTTT. The chain combines TRBV27 with TRBJ1-4; D might be TRBD1 (5 bases). Germline assignment: CDR1 MNHEY and CDR2 SMNVEV (reference sequence). This CDR3 comprises 15 residues. V lost 5 bases to trimming and J lost 11 bases, with 21 bases between them.

In its sample, this clonotype was seen many times. The chain combines TRBV10-3 with TRBJ1-2; 10 bases are a match to TRBD1. This CDR3 spans 15 amino acids. Germline values: CDR1 ENHRY, CDR2 SYGVKD. The J segment lost 6 bases and the V segment lost 4 bases, leaving 8 bases of the junction unmatched. The CDR3 protein is CAISGGGQGVDGYTF. The DNA of the CDR3 is TGTGCCATCAGTGGCGGCGGACAGGGGGTTGATGGCTACACCTTC.

This clonotype was observed a few times. The chain employs TRBV27 and TRBJ2-7, with 11 bases identical to TRBD1. J lost 2 bases, V lost 8 bases, and 14 bases had no gene match. The V gene's germline CDR1 is MNHEY and CDR2 SMNVEV (reference sequence). The CDR3 consists of 17 residues. CDR3 sequence (DNA): TGTGCCAGCGGACCGGACAGGGGGCGCGGCGGAACCTACGAGCAGTACTTC. Protein: CASGPDRGRGGTYEQYF.

The chain is built from TRBV7-2 and TRBJ1-2; TRBD1 aligns across 9 bases. CDR3 length: 14 residues. Germline values: CDR1 SGHTA, CDR2 FQGNSA. Germline trimming cut 5 bases from V and 1 base from J; bases unmatched to any gene: 2. For the CDR3, the DNA is TGTGCCAGCAGCCCGACAGGGGGTAACTATGGCTACACCTTC. The encoded protein is CASSPTGGNYGYTF.

This clonotype was recorded a few times. The genes are TRBV15 and TRBJ2-1; 8 positions agree with TRBD2. This CDR3 comprises 18 residues. CDR1 is LNHNV, CDR2 YYDKDF, per germline (reference sequence). Trimming removed 1 base from V and 5 bases from J; junction bases left unmatched: 13. This CDR3 is CATSRAGGGPRRNNEQFF. The CDR3 DNA reads TGTGCCACCAGCAGAGCGGGAGGGGGACCCCGGAGGAACAATGAGCAGTTCTTC.

A few counts support this clonotype. V usage is TRBV20-1 and J usage is TRBJ1-1; the match to TRBD1 covers 10 bases. Germline values: CDR1 DFQATT, CDR2 SNEGSKA (reference sequence). The CDR3 length is 13 residues. The CDR3 bases are TGCAGGTCGACCGGGACAGGGGTAACTGAAGCTTTCTTT. It specifies CRSTGTGVTEAFF.

This clonotype has at least ten counts. The chain recombines TRBV9 with TRBJ2-1; 8 nucleotides agree with TRBD2. This CDR3 spans 16 amino acids. Germline trimming cut 3 bases from V and 6 bases from J; bases unmatched to any gene: 11. CDR1 and CDR2 (germline): SGDLS, YYNGEE. The CDR3 loop reads CASSAAGTRVPNEQFF. DNA for the CDR3: TGTGCCAGCAGCGCCGCCGGGACTAGGGTCCCCAATGAGCAGTTCTTC.

This clonotype occurred many times. The chain employs TRBV4-1 and TRBJ2-5; possibly TRBD2 for D (7 bases). The V end lost 4 bases, the J end lost 4 bases, and 16 bases lay between the germline ends. The CDR3 is 15 residues long. CDR1 and CDR2 (germline): MGHRA, YSYEKL. Here the CDR3 DNA reads TGCGCCAGCAGCCTTCAGGGGCCGGGGGGAGAGACCCAGTACTTC. This sequence encodes CASSLQGPGGETQYF.

The chain links TRBV19 to TRBJ2-7; D is possibly TRBD1 (6 bases). The V end was cut by 6 bases, the J end by 2 bases, with 20 bases between. Germline CDR1 LNHDA, CDR2 SQIVND (reference sequence). The CDR3 loop spans 16 amino acids. The CDR3 region is CASSPSESRGTYEQYF. The CDR3, as DNA: TGTGCCAGTAGCCCCAGTGAGTCGAGGGGGACCTACGAGCAGTACTTC.

The CDR3, as DNA: TGTGCCAGCAGTTTTCCCTCGAGTAGCTCCTACAATGAGCAGTTCTTC. Its translation: CASSFPSSSSYNEQFF. V usage is TRBV12-3 or TRBV12-4 and J usage is TRBJ2-1; D remains ambiguous. The CDR3 loop spans 16 amino acids. Between the trimmed V and J ends, which lost 3 bases and 0 bases, there was a span of 12 bases.

The chain carries TRBV18 and TRBJ2-1; 10 positions match TRBD2. V shed 3 bases and J 2 bases; nucleotides not matched to a gene: 1. Germline V lookup: CDR1 KGHSH, CDR2 LQKENI. The CDR3 covers 15 residues. Here the CDR3 reads CASSPTSGPYNEQFF. CDR3 nucleotides: TGTGCCAGCTCACCGACTAGCGGGCCCTACAATGAGCAGTTCTTC. The full variable domain, in which reference TRBV18 and TRBJ2-1 provide the parts outside the CDR3, is NAGVMQNPRHLVRRRGQEARLRCSPMKGHSHVYWYRQLPEEGLKFMVYLQKENIIDESGMPKERFSAEFPKEGPSILRIQQVVRGDSAAYFCASSPTSGPYNEQFFGPGTRLTVL.

This clonotype was counted at least ten times. The rearrangement links TRBV5-1 to TRBJ1-1; TRBD1 aligns across 9 bases. Germline CDR1 and CDR2: SGHRS and YFSETQ. J lost 9 bases, V lost 4 bases, and 4 bases had no gene match. This CDR3 region has 12 residues. As DNA, the CDR3 is TGCGCCAGCAGCCCAGGACAGGGGAAAGCTTTCTTT. This sequence encodes CASSPGQGKAFF.

This chain joins TRBV5-4 and TRBJ2-7, with D maybe TRBD2 (5 bases). Germline CDR1 is SGHNT and CDR2 is YYREEE (reference sequence). This CDR3 contains 14 residues. Trimming removed 0 bases from V and 5 bases from J, with 12 bases in between. For the CDR3, the DNA is TGTGCCAGCAGCTTGGATCTTAGCGAGAACGAGCAGTACGTC. Translating it yields CASSLDLSENEQYV.

The sample holds one count of this clonotype. The chain uses TRBV5-1 and TRBJ2-3; possible D gene TRBD2, 6 bases. V was clipped by 0 bases and J by 3 bases, with 17 bases between them. This CDR3 region has 17 residues. The germline V gene has CDR1 SGHRS and CDR2 YFSETQ. The chain's CDR3 is CASSLAVAGGGTDTQYF. The CDR3 DNA reads TGCGCCAGCAGCTTGGCCGTAGCCGGGGGTGGAACAGATACGCAGTATTTT. The full variable domain, in which reference TRBV5-1 and TRBJ2-3 provide the parts outside the CDR3, is KAGVTQTPRYLIKTRGQQVTLSCSPISGHRSVSWYQQTPGQGLQFLFEYFSETQRNKGNFPGRFSGRQFSNSRSEMNVSTLELGDSALYLCASSLAVAGGGTDTQYFGPGTRLTVL.

At least ten counts were recorded for this clonotype. This chain uses TRBV20-1 with TRBJ2-7; D is possibly TRBD1 (6 bases). CDR1 and CDR2 (germline): DFQATT, SNEGSKA (reference sequence). Between the trimmed V and J ends, which lost 0 bases and 3 bases, there was a span of 12 bases. The CDR3 sequence is 14 residues long. CDR3 DNA: TGCAGTGCTAGAGATCCCCAGGGGAGCTACGAGCAGTACTTC. It translates to CSARDPQGSYEQYF.

J is TRBJ2-5 and V is TRBV5-1; 7 bases line up with TRBD2. Germline CDR1 reads SGHRS; CDR2 reads YFSETQ. V lost 2 bases to trimming and J lost 0 bases; unmatched junction nucleotides: 7. The CDR3 length is 16 residues. CDR3 sequence (DNA): TGCGCCAGCAGCTTACGGGGGGTTCAGTACCAAGAGACCCAGTACTTC. Protein sequence: CASSLRGVQYQETQYF.

J is TRBJ1-2 and V is TRBV11-2, with D perhaps matching TRBD1 (5 bases). Per germline, CDR1 SGHAT and CDR2 FQNNGV. The CDR3 length is 13 residues. The V end lost 3 bases, the J end lost 4 bases, and 9 bases lay between the germline ends. The CDR3 region has the DNA TGTGCCAGCAGCTTCTATGGGGCCTATGGCTACACCTTC. Its translation: CASSFYGAYGYTF.

The chain couples TRBV7-2 to TRBJ2-2; D possibly corresponds to TRBD1 (6 bases). The V and J ends lost 5 bases and 8 bases respectively, with 18 bases between them. The CDR3 runs to 15 residues. Germline V gene data show CDR1 as SGHTA and CDR2 as FQGNSA. The CDR3 DNA sequence: TGTGCCAGCAGCCCGGACAGAGCTCAATCAGGGGAGCTGTTTTTT. Translated, it gives CASSPDRAQSGELFF.

Comments on this clonotype: At one boundary the junction diverges from the germline segment, which might be a read error. The genes are TRBV7-3 and TRBJ2-1, with D perhaps TRBD1 (6 bases). CDR3 length equals 15 residues. Germline V gene sequence: CDR1 SGHTA, CDR2 FQGTGA. CDR3 amino acids: CASSHGQGPNNGQFF. The CDR3 DNA reads TGTGCCAGCAGCCACGGGCAGGGGCCGAACAATGGGCAGTTCTTC.

This clonotype was counted ten times or more. The V call is TRBV20-1, the J call TRBJ2-3; 12 nucleotides align to TRBD2. CDR3 length: 16 residues. Trimming removed 4 bases from V and 2 bases from J; junction bases left unmatched: 7. CDR1 is DFQATT and CDR2 is SNEGSKA in the germline V gene (reference sequence). The CDR3 is CSATPTSGSPTDTQYF. The CDR3 DNA follows: TGCAGTGCTACCCCGACTAGCGGGAGTCCCACAGATACGCAGTATTTT.

This clonotype was seen just once. CDR3 sequence: CASSDYRESTQYF. The CDR3, as DNA: TGTGCCAGCAGCGATTATAGAGAGAGTACCCAGTACTTC. The chain has TRBV7-2 and TRBJ2-5; D remains ambiguous. This CDR3 comprises 13 residues. The germline CDR1 and CDR2 sequences are SGHTA and FQGNSA. V lost 5 bases to trimming and J lost 8 bases, with 15 bases between them.

The table lists this clonotype with a few counts. This chain connects TRBV10-3 to TRBJ1-2; D might be TRBD1 (6 bases). Trimming took off 9 bases at V and 8 bases at J, with 16 bases between the two ends. The CDR3 is 12 amino acids. Germline lookup yields CDR1 ENHRY and CDR2 SYGVKD. Written as DNA, the CDR3 is TGTGCCATTTCCACCTACAGGGAGGGCTACACCTTC. Amino acid sequence: CAISTYREGYTF.

J is TRBJ2-2 and V is TRBV5-1, with D perhaps matching TRBD2 (5 bases). The CDR3 consists of 15 residues. V was shortened by 5 bases and J by 7 bases, with 18 bases between the two germline ends. From germline, CDR1 is SGHRS and CDR2 YFSETQ. DNA for the CDR3: TGCGCCAGCAGTTTAGACGGGGATCGGAACGGGGAGCTGTTTTTT. Amino acid sequence: CASSLDGDRNGELFF.

This clonotype has at least ten counts. This chain joins TRBV5-1 and TRBJ2-1, with 7 bases fitting TRBD2. Trimming cost V 2 bases and J 8 bases; bases outside gene matches: 1. This CDR3 is 12 amino acids long. CDR1 and CDR2 (germline): SGHRS, YFSETQ. The CDR3: CASSFGGDEQFF. The CDR3, as DNA: TGCGCCAGCAGCTTTGGGGGGGATGAGCAGTTCTTC. The full variable domain, with the rest looked up from reference TRBV5-1 and TRBJ2-1, is KAGVTQTPRYLIKTRGQQVTLSCSPISGHRSVSWYQQTPGQGLQFLFEYFSETQRNKGNFPGRFSGRQFSNSRSEMNVSTLELGDSALYLCASSFGGDEQFFGPGTRLTVL.